These 14 T cell receptor beta chains came from one sample sequenced in a study of CD8+CD57+ T cells in acquired aplastic anemia. Patients sequenced had flow cytometry evidence of CD8+CD57+ cell expansion. Genomic DNA, serving as template, underwent TCR beta VDJ and CDR3 profiling. TCRdb recomputed calls from the reads with MiXCR, one row per CDR3 protein. In the table there are roughly 250,000 distinct CDR3 sequences, roughly 82% of which are singletons. Specimen: sorted CD4+, CD8+, or CD8+CD57+ T cells (not recorded which) from PBMCs. The receptor set was obtained from a human donor with aplastic anemia.

With regard to this clonotype: The junction departs from the called germline gene at one end, perhaps through a read error. This chain connects TRBV9 to TRBJ2-2; D is perhaps TRBD1 (6 bases). The CDR3 totals 18 residues. Germline V gives CDR1 SGDLS, CDR2 YYNGEE. The CDR3 spells CASSYTRQDWYFAGELFF. The DNA for the CDR3 is TGCGCCAGCAGCTATACACGACAGGATTGGTACTTCGCCGGGGAGCTGTTTTTT.

The chain is built from TRBV13 and TRBJ2-7; perhaps TRBD1 as D (5 bases). Germline CDR1 and CDR2: PRHDT and FYEKMQ (reference sequence). V shed 1 base and J shed 6 bases, with 13 bases lying between them. The CDR3 contains 14 residues. The CDR3 reads CASSLVQGNCEQYF. The CDR3 bases are TGTGCCAGCAGCTTAGTGCAGGGTAACTGCGAGCAGTACTTC.

The V call is TRBV7-9, the J call TRBJ2-3, with D possibly matching TRBD2 (5 bases). CDR3 length equals 12 residues. Germline assignment: CDR1 SEHNR and CDR2 FQNEAQ (reference sequence). V lost 1 base and J 11 bases, leaving 10 bases between the germline ends. CDR3 in amino acids: CASSLGPGEQYF. The DNA of the CDR3 is TGTGCCAGCAGCTTAGGACCCGGGGAGCAGTATTTT.

Worth noting for this clonotype: Germline is not matched at one junction end, which may reflect a read error. The gene calls are TRBV7-6 and TRBJ2-3, with D uncertain. CDR1 and CDR2 from the germline V gene are SGHVS and FNYEAQ. The CDR3 extends over 14 amino acids. The CDR3: CASSLALQWNSPHF. Here the CDR3 DNA reads TGTGCCAGCAGCTTAGCGTTACAGTGGAATTCGCCCCATTTT.

This clonotype was seen only once. The V gene is TRBV9, the J gene TRBJ2-1; 9 bases fit TRBD2. The V gene end was trimmed by 1 base and the J gene end by 8 bases; junction bases not matched to a gene: 10. Germline CDR1 SGDLS, CDR2 YYNGEE. The CDR3 is 16 amino acids. The CDR3 region has the DNA TGTGCCAGCAGCGTACAAAGCAGCGGGGGGCAGTATGAGCAGTTCTTC. This gives the protein CASSVQSSGGQYEQFF.

Note on this clonotype: The conserved phenylalanine or tryptophan is not found at the CDR3 terminus, so this likely reflects a read error. The DNA is left out, because the CDR3 cannot be placed on it with certainty; the CDR3 is given as TCRdb lists it. The chain joins TRBV2 to TRBJ2-2; TRBD1, as called in the table, went unchecked against the DNA. From germline, CDR1 is SNHLY and CDR2 FYNNEI. Both ends counted, the CDR3 spans 14 residues. This CDR3 reads CASSDGGITGQLFV.

This rearrangement joins TRBV7-6 to TRBJ1-2; D gene ambiguous. The CDR3 has 16 residues. The V and J ends lost 3 bases and 11 bases respectively, with 25 bases between them. Germline V gives CDR1 SGHVS, CDR2 FNYEAQ. CDR3 sequence: CASSLDAESPLHFYTF. The CDR3 coding sequence is TGTGCCAGCAGCTTGGACGCCGAGTCACCCCTCCACTTTTACACCTTC.

The chain links TRBV5-6 to TRBJ2-1, with a weak D call TRBD2 (6 bases). CDR3 length equals 16 residues. Trimming left V 0 bases short and J 8 bases short, with 18 bases between. In germline, CDR1 is SGHDT, CDR2 YYEEEE. The CDR3 coding sequence is TGTGCCAGCAGCTTGGCTGCGGAGGGGATTGGGGATGAGCAGTTCTTC. Its protein is CASSLAAEGIGDEQFF. The full variable domain, with the rest looked up from reference TRBV5-6 and TRBJ2-1, is DAGVTQSPTHLIKTRGQQVTLRCSPKSGHDTVSWYQQALGQGPQFIFQYYEEEERQRGNFPDRFSGHQFPNYSSELNVNALLLGDSALYLCASSLAAEGIGDEQFFGPGTRLTVL.

The V and J genes are TRBV2 and TRBJ2-4; D assignment may be TRBD1 or TRBD2 (6 bases each). The J call may be faulty, since TRBJ2-3 better matches the DNA end. This CDR3 has 13 residues. CDR1 is SNHLY, CDR2 FYNNEI, per germline. For the CDR3, the DNA is TGTGCCAGCGGGGACGGGGGCACAGTTCAGCAGTATTTT. Amino acids: CASGDGGTVQQYF.

This chain uses TRBV7-3 with TRBJ2-3, with 7 bases fitting TRBD1. The J call may be incorrect, as the DNA end agrees better with TRBJ2-5. Looked up from germline, CDR1 is SGHTA and CDR2 is FQGTGA. The length of the CDR3 is 12 residues. The chain's CDR3 is CAGKGARDTQYF. As DNA, the CDR3 is TGTGCCGGAAAGGGGGCGAGGGATACCCAGTACTTC.

The chain has TRBV7-9 and TRBJ2-5, with D possibly TRBD2 on 7 matching bases. The V end lost 5 bases, the J end lost 9 bases, and 22 bases lay between the germline ends. The CDR3 runs to 15 residues. Germline assignment: CDR1 SEHNR and CDR2 FQNEAQ (reference sequence). This CDR3 reads CASSNERGGEGAQYF. CDR3 coding DNA: TGTGCCAGCAGCAATGAAAGGGGCGGGGAGGGGGCCCAGTACTTC. Supplemented by reference TRBV7-9 and TRBJ2-5, the full variable domain reads DTGVSQNPRHKITKRGQNVTFRCDPISEHNRLYWYRQTLGQGPEFLTYFQNEAQLEKSRLLSDRFSAERPKGSFSTLEIQRTEQGDSAMYLCASSNERGGEGAQYFGPGTRLLVL.

This clonotype was picked up one time. The chain combines TRBV11-2 with TRBJ2-1, with D perhaps TRBD2 (5 bases). Germline CDR1 reads SGHAT; CDR2 reads FQNNGV. V was pared by 4 bases and J by 7 bases, with 14 bases between. The CDR3 is made up of 14 amino acids. The CDR3 DNA follows: TGTGCCAGCAGCTCCGTCCGGGGAGTGAATGAGCAGTTCTTC. Translation gives CASSSVRGVNEQFF. Full variable domain (rest looked up from reference TRBV11-2 and TRBJ2-1): EAGVAQSPRYKIIEKRQSVAFWCNPISGHATLYWYQQILGQGPKLLIQFQNNGVVDDSQLPKDRFSAERLKGVDSTLKIQPAKLEDSAVYLCASSSVRGVNEQFFGPGTRLTVL.

As to this clonotype: One junction end does not reproduce the germline sequence, and a read error may be involved. The genes are TRBV7-3 and TRBJ1-5; tentative D call: TRBD1 (6 bases). The CDR3 runs to 13 residues. The germline gives CDR1 SGHTA, CDR2 FQGTGA. DNA of the CDR3: TGTGCCAGCAGCTACTCCCCAGGGGCGGACTGGCACTTT. Protein product: CASSYSPGADWHF.

The table lists this clonotype with a count of one. The limits of the CDR3 on the DNA are not certain, so only TCRdb's listed CDR3 is given. This chain uses TRBV7-2 with TRBJ2-7; the D call in the table, TRBD1, was not verified against the DNA. Looked up from germline, CDR1 is SGHTA and CDR2 is FQGNSA. Counting both end residues, the CDR3 totals 18 amino acids. This chain's CDR3 is CASSFGTPEAFFGYEQYV.